These 28 T cell receptor beta chains were all obtained from the same sample, sequenced in a study of T cell responses to AZD1222 COVID-19 vaccine. Method: immunoSEQ multiplex PCR; TCRdb's copy keeps in-frame clones and lacks some. The sample carries approximately 300,000 clones, around 93% recorded once. This specimen was peripheral blood, taken 28 days after the second AZD1222 dose. Every receptor here comes from an adult who received the AZD1222 COVID-19 vaccine.

The chain carries TRBV27 and TRBJ1-4; 12 nucleotides align to TRBD1. The germline CDR1 and CDR2 sequences are MNHEY and SMNVEV (reference sequence). V trimming: 7 bases; J trimming: 10 bases; junction bases outside the gene matches: 7. The CDR3 loop spans 14 amino acids. CDR3 DNA: TGTGCCAGCAAAGGGACAGGGGGCTTTAGAAAACTGTTTTTT. This encodes CASKGTGGFRKLFF.

V is TRBV29-1 and J is TRBJ1-1; D unclear. Germline V gives CDR1 SQVTM, CDR2 ANQGSEA. With 0 bases removed from V and 1 base from J, the gap between germline ends came to 6 bases. CDR3 length equals 13 residues. CDR3 DNA: TGCAGCGTTGAAGATTGGAAGAACACTGAAGCTTTCTTT. Amino acids: CSVEDWKNTEAFF.

The chain carries TRBV3-1 (or the pseudogene TRBV3-2) and TRBJ1-4; weak D call: TRBD1 (5 bases). Per the germline V gene, CDR1 is LGHDT and CDR2 is YNNKEL (reference sequence). CDR3 length equals 15 residues. V dropped 3 bases and J dropped 7 bases, with 15 bases sitting between them. CDR3 sequence reads: CASSQTLGGSEKLFF. For the CDR3, the DNA is TGTGCCAGCAGCCAGACACTGGGGGGGTCTGAAAAACTGTTTTTT.

V gene TRBV29-1 combines with J gene TRBJ2-2, with unresolved D. Deletions cut 2 bases from V and 5 bases from J, with 6 bases between. The CDR3 contains 12 residues. The germline gives CDR1 SQVTM, CDR2 ANQGSEA. The CDR3 reads CSVEWATGELFF. The CDR3 DNA reads as TGCAGCGTTGAATGGGCGACCGGGGAGCTGTTTTTT.

This chain joins TRBV20-1 and TRBJ1-5, with 7 bases that match TRBD1. From germline, CDR1 is DFQATT and CDR2 SNEGSKA (reference sequence). V shed 6 bases, J shed 9 bases, and the junction held 5 bases outside the gene matches. CDR3 length equals 11 residues. CDR3 sequence: CSATRGAPQHF. CDR3 sequence (DNA): TGCAGTGCCACCAGGGGGGCGCCCCAGCATTTT.

The J gene is TRBJ1-3, the V gene TRBV2; the D is unclear. V was shortened by 5 bases and J by 1 base, with 0 bases between the two germline ends. This CDR3 spans 11 amino acids. Germline values: CDR1 SNHLY, CDR2 FYNNEI. The CDR3 coding sequence is TGTGCCAGCAGTTCTGGAAACACCATATATTTT. Protein: CASSSGNTIYF.

V usage is TRBV5-4 and J usage is TRBJ2-6; D might be TRBD1 (5 bases). Germline values: CDR1 SGHNT, CDR2 YYREEE (reference sequence). The CDR3 spans 15 residues. Trimming removed 2 bases from V and 4 bases from J, with 10 bases in between. CDR3 residues: CASSLAGLGANVLTF. The DNA of the CDR3 is TGTGCCAGCAGCTTAGCAGGGTTGGGGGCCAACGTCCTGACTTTC.

The CDR3 reads CATSDSGALSYNEQFF. CDR3 DNA: TGTGCCACCAGTGATTCGGGGGCACTCTCCTACAATGAGCAGTTCTTC. The chain employs TRBV24-1 and TRBJ2-1, with D possibly being TRBD1 or TRBD2 (6 bases each). Germline loops: CDR1 KGHDR, CDR2 SFDVKD. This CDR3 is built from 16 residues. V lost 2 bases, J lost 0 bases, and 10 bases lay in between.

The chain employs TRBV2 and TRBJ1-4; a possible D gene is TRBD1 (5 bases). The germline V gene encodes CDR1 SNHLY and CDR2 FYNNEI. V lost 5 bases and J lost 8, with 12 bases in between. The CDR3 is made up of 13 amino acids. The CDR3 protein is CASSRGSGEKLFF. The CDR3 nucleotides read TGTGCCAGCAGTCGGGGCTCAGGCGAAAAACTGTTTTTT. Full variable domain (missing parts from reference TRBV2 and TRBJ1-4): EPEVTQTPSHQVTQMGQEVILRCVPISNHLYFYWYRQILGQKVEFLVSFYNNEISEKSEIFDDQFSVERPDGSNFTLKIRSTKLEDSAMYFCASSRGSGEKLFFGSGTQLSVL.

The gene calls are TRBV19 and TRBJ1-5, with 7 positions matching TRBD1. CDR1 and CDR2 from the germline V gene are LNHDA and SQIVND (reference sequence). After removal of 7 bases from V and 0 bases from J, the junction contained 12 bases not matched to a gene. The CDR3 sequence is 17 residues long. CDR3 DNA: TGTGCCAGTAACAGGGGTCTAGGCAGCAATAGCAATCAGCCCCAGCATTTT. Its protein product is CASNRGLGSNSNQPQHF.

V and J are TRBV28 and TRBJ1-1; 8 nucleotides agree with TRBD1. V was clipped by 6 bases and J by 1 base; unmatched bases: 4. The CDR3 length is 14 residues. The germline gives CDR1 MDHEN, CDR2 SYDVKM. CDR3: CASRLQGANTEAFF. The CDR3 DNA reads TGTGCCAGCAGACTTCAGGGGGCGAACACTGAAGCTTTCTTT.

This clone was seen only once. The DNA for the CDR3 is TGTGCCAGCAGCTCGGGACAGGATAATTCACCCCTCCACTTT. Translating it yields CASSSGQDNSPLHF. This chain joins TRBV5-4 and TRBJ1-6; 8 positions agree with TRBD1. Germline values: CDR1 SGHNT, CDR2 YYREEE (reference sequence). The CDR3 sequence is 14 residues long. The ends lost 3 bases at V and 5 bases at J; junction bases unmatched: 1. The full variable domain, rest sourced from reference TRBV5-4 and TRBJ1-6, is ETGVTQSPTHLIKTRGQQVTLRCSSQSGHNTVSWYQQALGQGPQFIFQYYREEENGRGNFPPRFSGLQFPNYSSELNVNALELDDSALYLCASSSGQDNSPLHFGNGTRLTVT.

The gene calls are TRBV9 and TRBJ2-7, with 13 bases identical to TRBD2. This CDR3 spans 16 amino acids. Germline loops: CDR1 SGDLS, CDR2 YYNGEE. V was pared by 0 bases and J by 4 bases, with 4 bases of the junction left unmatched. For the CDR3, the DNA is TGTGCCAGCAGCGTAGCACTAGCGGGAGGGCCATACGAGCAGTACTTC. The encoded protein is CASSVALAGGPYEQYF.

V and J are TRBV18 and TRBJ2-7, with D unresolved. Looked up from germline, CDR1 is KGHSH and CDR2 is LQKENI. Between the trimmed V and J ends, which lost 3 bases and 2 bases, there was a span of 20 bases. The CDR3 is 17 residues long. CDR3 DNA sequence: TGTGCCAGCTCACCGTCGTTGTTCTCGGGCAGGCCCTACGAGCAGTACTTC. Amino acid sequence: CASSPSLFSGRPYEQYF.

For the CDR3, the DNA is TGTGCCAGCAGGAGGGGGACCAACACCGGGGAGCTGTTTTTT. Translation: CASRRGTNTGELFF. V gene TRBV6-6 combines with J gene TRBJ2-2, with a tentative D call TRBD1 (6 bases). The CDR3 sequence is 14 residues long. Germline loops: CDR1 MNHNY, CDR2 SVGAGI (reference sequence). V was clipped by 6 bases and J by 2 bases, with 10 bases between them.

The chain combines TRBV2 with TRBJ2-3; D remains ambiguous. V was clipped by 6 bases and J by 4 bases, with 11 bases between them. Germline V lookup: CDR1 SNHLY, CDR2 FYNNEI. The CDR3 covers 13 residues. Written as DNA, the CDR3 is TGTGCCAGCAGCCGAGTGAGAGCAGATACGCAGTATTTT. As protein: CASSRVRADTQYF.

Here the CDR3 reads CASGVSGKIYEQYF. The CDR3 DNA is TGTGCCAGCGGGGTTAGCGGGAAAATTTACGAGCAGTACTTC. V usage is TRBV2 and J usage is TRBJ2-7, with TRBD2 identical over 8 bases. CDR3 length: 14 residues. CDR1 and CDR2 from the germline V gene are SNHLY and FYNNEI. V lost 8 bases and J lost 4; bases outside the gene matches: 10.

This chain links TRBV3-1 (or the pseudogene TRBV3-2) with TRBJ2-7; perhaps D is TRBD1 or TRBD2 (6 bases each). The CDR3 extends over 15 amino acids. Germline V gene sequence: CDR1 LGHDT, CDR2 YNNKEL (reference sequence). Trimming stripped 6 bases from V and 3 bases from J, with 18 bases between. The chain's CDR3 is CASRFSGAGRYEQYF. The CDR3 region has the DNA TGTGCCAGCAGGTTTTCGGGGGCAGGCCGCTACGAGCAGTACTTC.

V usage is TRBV19 and J usage is TRBJ1-2; TRBD1 matches at 7 bases. In germline, CDR1 is LNHDA, CDR2 SQIVND (reference sequence). The V and J ends lost 8 bases and 4 bases, in that order; junction bases with no gene match: 4. The CDR3 has 12 residues. The DNA of the CDR3 is TGTGCCAGTGCCGGGACAGTCTATGGCTACACCTTC. Translation: CASAGTVYGYTF.

The chain carries TRBV12-3 or TRBV12-4 and TRBJ2-2; D perhaps matches TRBD1 (5 bases). This CDR3 comprises 13 residues. The germline V and J ends were trimmed by 2 bases and 5 bases, with 6 bases remaining between them. CDR3 in amino acids: CASSLQGTGELFF. CDR3 DNA sequence: TGTGCCAGCAGTTTACAGGGAACCGGGGAGCTGTTTTTT.

This clone was detected once. V and J are TRBV5-1 and TRBJ2-1, with TRBD2 identical over 14 bases. V dropped 3 bases and J dropped 4; count of bases not matched to a gene: 6. The CDR3 runs to 17 residues. The germline CDR1 and CDR2 sequences are SGHRS and YFSETQ. CDR3 bases: TGCGCCAGCAGCTCGGGACTAGCGGGAGCGGCGTACAATGAGCAGTTCTTC. Translated: CASSSGLAGAAYNEQFF.

The chain combines TRBV19 with TRBJ1-6; no clear D gene. The CDR3 is 12 residues long. The V gene lost 6 bases and the J gene lost 7 bases, with 7 bases spanning the gap. Germline values: CDR1 LNHDA, CDR2 SQIVND (reference sequence). CDR3 in amino acids: CASRGDNSPLHF. In DNA form, the CDR3 reads TGTGCCAGTAGGGGTGACAATTCACCCCTCCACTTT.

CDR3 nucleotide sequence: TGTGCCAGCAGCTTAGGTAGCCAGCGGGAGCAGTACTTC. Protein sequence: CASSLGSQREQYF. The chain carries TRBV7-2 and TRBJ2-7; perhaps TRBD2 as D (5 bases). CDR3 size: 13 residues. V lost 1 base and J lost 7, with 11 bases in between. Per germline, CDR1 SGHTA and CDR2 FQGNSA.

The chain employs TRBV5-8 and TRBJ1-4; no definite D call. The V gene lost 4 bases and the J gene lost 0 bases, with 10 bases spanning the gap. The CDR3 spans 15 residues. The germline gives CDR1 SGHTS, CDR2 YDEGEE. The CDR3 spells CASSGTDPTNEKLFF. For the CDR3, the DNA is TGTGCCAGCAGCGGTACAGACCCAACTAATGAAAAACTGTTTTTT.

The gene calls are TRBV3-1 (or the pseudogene TRBV3-2) and TRBJ1-1; D is perhaps TRBD1 (6 bases). Trimming took off 2 bases at V and 4 bases at J, with 11 bases between the two ends. The CDR3 is 14 amino acids. The V gene's germline CDR1 is LGHDT and CDR2 YNNKEL (reference sequence). The CDR3 DNA is TGTGCCAGCAGCCAAAGGGGAGGGGGCACTGAAGCTTTCTTT. It codes for CASSQRGGGTEAFF.

The chain uses TRBV18 and TRBJ2-3, with TRBD1 matching 9 bases. Germline V gene data show CDR1 as KGHSH and CDR2 as LQKENI. The CDR3 consists of 18 residues. With V trimmed by 3 bases and J by 4 bases, 14 bases remained unmatched. The CDR3 here is CASSPLYGQGRWSDTQYF. The DNA for the CDR3 is TGTGCCAGCTCACCGCTTTACGGACAGGGGCGTTGGTCAGATACGCAGTATTTT.

V is TRBV5-6 and J is TRBJ2-1; a possible D gene is TRBD2 (6 bases). The CDR3 sequence is 14 residues long. The V end lost 4 bases, the J end lost 9 bases, and 17 bases lay between the germline ends. Germline CDR1 and CDR2: SGHDT and YYEEEE. CDR3 in DNA: TGTGCCAGCAGCCCCTCACCGACTAGGAGTGAGCAGTTCTTC. Translating gives CASSPSPTRSEQFF.

The rearrangement joins TRBV4-2 to TRBJ2-1; D is uncertain. The ends were cut back, 2 bases at V and 4 bases at J, with 6 bases in the middle. Germline values: CDR1 LGHNA, CDR2 YNFKEQ. CDR3 length equals 13 residues. The CDR3 is CASSQFGYNEQFF. CDR3 DNA: TGTGCCAGCAGCCAATTCGGGTACAATGAGCAGTTCTTC.